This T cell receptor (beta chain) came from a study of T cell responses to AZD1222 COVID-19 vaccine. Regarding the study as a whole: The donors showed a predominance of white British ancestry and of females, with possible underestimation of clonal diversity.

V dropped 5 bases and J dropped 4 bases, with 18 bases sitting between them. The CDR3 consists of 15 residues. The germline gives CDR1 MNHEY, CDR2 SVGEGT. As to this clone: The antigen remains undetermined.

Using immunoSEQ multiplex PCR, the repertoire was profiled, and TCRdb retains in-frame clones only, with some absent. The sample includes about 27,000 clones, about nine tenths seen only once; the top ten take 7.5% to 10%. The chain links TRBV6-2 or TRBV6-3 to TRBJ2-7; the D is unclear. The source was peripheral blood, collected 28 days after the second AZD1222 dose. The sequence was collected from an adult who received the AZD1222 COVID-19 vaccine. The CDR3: CASSRGDREVYEQYF. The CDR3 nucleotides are TGTGCCAGCAGTCGTGGTGATCGAGAGGTGTACGAGCAGTACTTC.